The sequence of this T cell receptor (beta chain) was determined in a study of blood T cell repertoires in COVID-19. Study-wide context: There were acute and convalescent COVID-19 samples, and they came from the United States, Italy and Spain. PBMCs, B-cell-depleted T cells, or T cells provided the cDNA or gDNA that made up the material.

The CDR3 runs to 14 residues. Trimming removed 2 bases at V and 2 bases at J, with 10 bases between. From germline, CDR1 is SGHRS and CDR2 YFSETQ. In the study's own analysis: The assay estimated nucleated cells by amplifying reference gene primers. Data came from immunoSEQ multiplex PCR; TCRdb stores just in-frame clones and leaves some out. V, J and clone size derive from that table, while D and trimming were established from the DNA sequence. The sample lists about 140,000 clones; less than 80% were seen once. This chain joins TRBV5-1 and TRBJ2-5; a possible D gene is TRBD1 (6 bases). This sequence originates from a woman of 80 years or more with active or convalescent COVID-19. Sequencing was carried out using peripheral blood. The CDR3 sequence is CASSLQGGQETQYF. Written as DNA, the CDR3 is TGCGCCAGCAGCTTACAGGGTGGGCAAGAGACCCAGTACTTC.